A selection of T cell receptor beta chains follows, all from one sample in a study of Ad26.COV2.S vaccination and SARS-CoV-2 variants. Clones were read by immunoSEQ multiplex PCR, and TCRdb kept only the in-frame ones, dropping some. The profile shows hundreds of thousands of clones, approximately 92% of them singletons. Sample: peripheral blood, taken in a trial of Ad26.COV2.S vaccine versus placebo. The receptors derive from a person aged 18-60 years who received the Ad26.COV2.S COVID-19 vaccine or a placebo. Each CDR3 is given with its conserved first and last residue. The D gene is left open where the match is weak. Not all rows give a size; the values are once, few, many and, for expanded clones, a class.

clone_size j_call v_call d_call cdr3_nt cdr3_aa
NA TRBJ1-5 TRBV30 NA TGTGCCTGGAGCCGTCTGACGGGTCAGCCCCAGCATTTT CAWSRLTGQPQHF
NA TRBJ1-4 TRBV10-3 NA TGTGCCATCAGTGACACCTCAGGGTTGACTAATGAAAAACTGTTTTTT CAISDTSGLTNEKLFF
NA TRBJ2-7 TRBV18 NA TGTGCCAGCTCGCCCACGGAGGGGATCGGGCAGTACTTC CASSPTEGIGQYF
NA TRBJ1-5 TRBV4-3 NA TGCGCCAGCAGCCGACTCCTTGATAGCAATCAGCCCCAGCATTTT CASSRLLDSNQPQHF
once TRBJ2-5 TRBV9 TRBD2 TGTGCCAGCAGCCCCGGAGCGGCTAGCGGGGTAGGGGAGACCCAGTACTTC CASSPGAASGVGETQYF
NA TRBJ1-1 TRBV18 TRBD1 TGTGCCAGCTCACCACCGGACAGGGTTAACACTGAAGCTTTCTTT CASSPPDRVNTEAFF
NA TRBJ1-4 TRBV15 NA TGTGCCACTTCCCGTCGACGGAATATAAGGGAAAAACTGTTTTTT CATSRRRNIREKLFF
NA TRBJ1-1 TRBV18 NA TGTGCCAGCTCACCCCTAGGGGGGATGGCGAACACTGAAGCTTTCTTT CASSPLGGMANTEAFF
NA TRBJ2-3 TRBV29-1 NA TGCAGCGTCAACCGGGAGAGACTGGGCACAGATACGCAGTATTTT CSVNRERLGTDTQYF
NA TRBJ2-2 TRBV6-5 NA TGTGCCAGCAGTACACAGGAAAGCGGGGAGCTGTTTTTT CASSTQESGELFF